A single T cell receptor (beta chain) is shown here with its context. The sample is drawn from a study of cytomegalovirus exposure and HLA in healthy donors. The CDR3 sequence is 14 residues long. The germline V gene encodes CDR1 KGHSH and CDR2 LQKENI. Trimming took 2 bases from V and 8 from J, leaving 15 bases between them. The PCR had 60 Vbeta and 13 Jbeta primers. Measured with immunoSEQ multiplex PCR; TCRdb has only the in-frame clones, and not every one. This table holds 84,000 or so clones, under 80% found once. This TCR derives from a human donor in good health. The specimen sequenced was PBMCs. The chain has TRBV18 and TRBJ1-2; D might be TRBD1 (5 bases). The CDR3 DNA follows: TGTGCCAGCTCACCAACAGGATGGACGGAGGGCTACACCTTC. It codes for CASSPTGWTEGYTF.